These 21 T cell receptor beta chains were sequenced from one sample in a study of T cell responses to AZD1222 COVID-19 vaccine. Generated by immunoSEQ multiplex PCR, the TCRdb table keeps only in-frame clones and is missing some. Found here are some 96,000 clones, 85% to 95% of them singletons; the top ten hold about 1.5%. Sequences were derived from peripheral blood, sampled on day 0 of AZD1222 vaccination. All receptors come from an adult in good health.

The V and J genes are TRBV6-4 and TRBJ2-3, with 9 bases aligning to TRBD2. CDR1 and CDR2 from the germline V gene are MRHNA and SNTAGT. The trim removed 10 bases at V and 3 bases at J, leaving 8 bases unmatched. The CDR3 consists of 14 residues. CDR3 region: CAIQASGITDTQYF. In nucleotides, the CDR3 is TGTGCCATACAGGCTAGCGGGATTACAGATACGCAGTATTTT.

The DNA for the CDR3 is TGTGCCAGCCGTGACGGGTACTCTGGAAACACCATATATTTT. Protein: CASRDGYSGNTIYF. The chain couples TRBV18 to TRBJ1-3; D is unresolved. The CDR3 loop spans 14 amino acids. Trimming took 8 bases from V and 0 from J, leaving 11 bases between them. The germline CDR1 and CDR2 sequences are KGHSH and LQKENI. The whole variable domain, remainder taken from reference TRBV18 and TRBJ1-3, is NAGVMQNPRHLVRRRGQEARLRCSPMKGHSHVYWYRQLPEEGLKFMVYLQKENIIDESGMPKERFSAEFPKEGPSILRIQQVVRGDSAAYFCASRDGYSGNTIYFGEGSWLTVV.

The rearrangement joins TRBV30 to TRBJ1-5; 9 bases agree with TRBD1. The CDR3 runs 13 residues. Germline CDR1 reads GTSNPN; CDR2 reads SVGIG (reference sequence). Trimming cost V 5 bases and J 6 bases; bases outside gene matches: 5. CDR3 nucleotide sequence: TGTGCCTGGTCGGGACAGGGAAGTCAGCCCCAGCATTTT. As protein: CAWSGQGSQPQHF.

The count of this clone is one. This chain links TRBV28 with TRBJ2-5, with TRBD2 matching over 9 bases. V shed 6 bases, J shed 5 bases, and the junction held 10 bases outside the gene matches. CDR3 length equals 15 residues. Germline values: CDR1 MDHEN, CDR2 SYDVKM. In DNA, the CDR3 is TGTGCCAGCAGCCCGAGCGGGAGGCCCGGGGAGACCCAGTACTTC. The encoded protein is CASSPSGRPGETQYF.

The chain joins TRBV5-6 to TRBJ2-7; tentatively, D is TRBD2 (6 bases). CDR1 and CDR2 from the germline V gene are SGHDT and YYEEEE. Deletions cut 1 base from V and 5 bases from J, with 19 bases between. The CDR3 is 16 amino acids. CDR3: CASSLNRLGFWDEQYF. The CDR3 bases are TGTGCCAGCAGCTTGAACCGACTAGGATTTTGGGACGAGCAGTACTTC.

J is TRBJ2-2 and V is TRBV7-2, with TRBD2 matching over 10 bases. The V segment lost 5 bases and the J segment 4 bases; nucleotides outside the gene matches: 7. There are 16 residues in the CDR3. Germline CDR1 is SGHTA and CDR2 is FQGNSA. CDR3 sequence (DNA): TGTGCCAGCAGCGCGTGGACTAGCGGAGGCACCGGGGAGCTGTTTTTT. It encodes CASSAWTSGGTGELFF.

The CDR3 protein is CASSKGGEAPLYGYTF. The CDR3 bases are TGTGCCAGCAGCAAAGGGGGAGAGGCCCCCCTCTATGGCTACACCTTC. The rearrangement uses TRBV21-1 and TRBJ1-2. TRBV21-1 is an annotated pseudogene. This CDR3 has 16 amino acids.

The chain uses TRBV19 and TRBJ2-1; tentatively, D is TRBD1 or TRBD2 (5 bases each). V lost 3 bases and J 10 bases, leaving 10 bases between the germline ends. Germline CDR1 is LNHDA and CDR2 is SQIVND (reference sequence). This CDR3 spans 12 amino acids. The CDR3 sequence is CASSMRGGEQFF. CDR3 in DNA: TGTGCCAGTAGTATGAGGGGTGGGGAGCAGTTCTTC.

The chain employs TRBV3-1 (or the pseudogene TRBV3-2) and TRBJ2-1, with a possible D match to TRBD2 (5 bases). CDR1 is LGHDT, CDR2 YNNKEL, per germline (reference sequence). V dropped 2 bases and J dropped 7 bases, with 18 bases sitting between them. The CDR3 is made up of 16 amino acids. The DNA for the CDR3 is TGTGCCAGCAGCCAATTTCTCGCGGGTAATGGGAATGAGCAGTTCTTC. It yields the protein CASSQFLAGNGNEQFF.

This chain links TRBV5-1 with TRBJ2-2, with 13 nucleotides matching TRBD2. Germline V gives CDR1 SGHRS, CDR2 YFSETQ. This CDR3 region has 17 residues. Losses at the gene ends were 4 bases for V and 4 bases for J; bases not matched to a gene: 7. Here the CDR3 reads CASSEPGLAGLTGELFF. CDR3 DNA: TGCGCCAGCAGCGAGCCGGGACTAGCGGGACTCACCGGGGAGCTGTTTTTT.

The J gene is TRBJ1-1, the V gene TRBV10-1; no definite D call. V lost 3 bases to trimming and J lost 4 bases, with 15 bases between them. This CDR3 spans 15 amino acids. Germline CDR1 and CDR2: WNHNN and SYGVQD (reference sequence). CDR3 protein: CASSDTGPVGTEAFF. The DNA of the CDR3 is TGCGCCAGCAGTGACACCGGGCCAGTGGGCACTGAAGCTTTCTTT.

This clone was recorded only once. The chain is built from TRBV28 and TRBJ1-3; D is possibly TRBD1 (6 bases). This CDR3 comprises 14 residues. V gave up 5 bases and J gave up 2 bases, with 10 bases separating them. Germline V gene lookup returns CDR1 MDHEN and CDR2 SYDVKM. CDR3 DNA: TGTGCCAGCAGTACAGGGTATGCTGGAAACACCATATATTTT. Amino acid sequence: CASSTGYAGNTIYF.

J is TRBJ1-5 and V is TRBV6-6, with TRBD1 matching 8 bases. The germline CDR1 and CDR2 sequences are MNHNY and SVGAGI (reference sequence). CDR3 length: 15 residues. With V trimmed by 6 bases and J by 0 bases, 4 bases remained unmatched. CDR3 protein: CASRDRASSNQPQHF. In nucleotides, the CDR3 is TGTGCCAGCAGGGACAGGGCTTCTAGCAATCAGCCCCAGCATTTT.

This clone has only one observation. V gene TRBV9 combines with J gene TRBJ1-6; D remains ambiguous. Between the trimmed V and J ends, which lost 2 bases and 6 bases, there was a span of 9 bases. Per germline, CDR1 SGDLS and CDR2 YYNGEE. CDR3 length equals 14 residues. The CDR3 DNA follows: TGTGCCAGCAGCGTTAGGCAGAGTAATTCACCCCTCCACTTT. This sequence encodes CASSVRQSNSPLHF. Based on the CDR3 plus reference TRBV9 and TRBJ1-6, the full variable domain is DSGVTQTPKHLITATGQRVTLRCSPRSGDLSVYWYQQSLDQGLQFLIQYYNGEERAKGNILERFSAQQFPDLHSELNLSSLELGDSALYFCASSVRQSNSPLHFGNGTRLTVT.

The rearrangement links TRBV5-1 to TRBJ1-4, with TRBD1 matching 7 bases. Germline lookup yields CDR1 SGHRS and CDR2 YFSETQ. V lost 0 bases, J lost 8 bases, and 7 bases stayed unmatched. The CDR3 loop spans 15 amino acids. CDR3: CASSLVGTEGEKLFF. The CDR3 nucleotides are TGCGCCAGCAGCTTGGTAGGGACAGAGGGCGAAAAACTGTTTTTT. Complete variable domain (other parts from reference TRBV5-1 and TRBJ1-4): KAGVTQTPRYLIKTRGQQVTLSCSPISGHRSVSWYQQTPGQGLQFLFEYFSETQRNKGNFPGRFSGRQFSNSRSEMNVSTLELGDSALYLCASSLVGTEGEKLFFGSGTQLSVL.

The chain has TRBV28 and TRBJ1-5, with D possibly TRBD1 on 6 matching bases. Germline V gives CDR1 MDHEN, CDR2 SYDVKM. This CDR3 is 14 amino acids long. V lost 6 bases and J 5 bases, leaving 14 bases between the germline ends. The CDR3 nucleotides read TGTGCCAGCAGCGACTCACAGGGTTATCAGCCCCAGCATTTT. It codes for CASSDSQGYQPQHF.

This rearrangement joins TRBV11-2 to TRBJ1-2, with TRBD1 identical over 7 bases. The CDR3 extends over 15 amino acids. V shed 1 base, J shed 0 bases, and the junction held 2 bases outside the gene matches. CDR1 SGHAT and CDR2 FQNNGV come from the germline V gene. For the CDR3, the DNA is TGTGCCAGCAGCTTAGGGACAGGCCCTAACTATGGCTACACCTTC. This codes for CASSLGTGPNYGYTF.

The genes are TRBV10-3 and TRBJ2-1; unclear D gene. V dropped 6 bases and J dropped 2 bases, with 17 bases sitting between them. Looked up from germline, CDR1 is ENHRY and CDR2 is SYGVKD. This CDR3 is built from 16 residues. CDR3 nucleotides: TGTGCCATCAGCTACGCTGCATCTGGGACCTACAATGAGCAGTTCTTC. Its translation is CAISYAASGTYNEQFF.

V is TRBV7-9 and J is TRBJ1-6; TRBD1 matches at 7 bases. V shed 3 bases and J 8 bases; nucleotides not matched to a gene: 4. The CDR3 covers 14 residues. Germline V CDR1 and CDR2: SEHNR, FQNEAQ (reference sequence). This chain's CDR3 is CASSLTTGDSPLHF. DNA of the CDR3: TGTGCCAGCAGCTTGACAACAGGGGATTCACCCCTCCACTTT.

The CDR3: CASSQALGAYSTDTQYF. The CDR3 coding sequence is TGTGCCAGCAGCCAAGCCCTCGGGGCTTATAGCACAGATACGCAGTATTTT. V usage is TRBV3-1 (or the pseudogene TRBV3-2) and J usage is TRBJ2-3; D may correspond to TRBD1 or TRBD2 (5 bases each). Trimming took 1 base from V and 0 from J, leaving 14 bases between them. The CDR3 runs to 17 residues. Per the germline V gene, CDR1 is LGHDT and CDR2 is YNNKEL (reference sequence).

The V and J genes are TRBV25-1 and TRBJ2-7; 12 positions agree with TRBD1. V lost 6 bases, J lost 2 bases, and 5 bases stayed unmatched. The CDR3 extends over 15 amino acids. Germline lookup yields CDR1 MGHDK and CDR2 SYGVNS. The CDR3 nucleotides are TGTGCCAGCAGGGGGGGGACAGGGGGCACCTACGAGCAGTACTTC. It translates to CASRGGTGGTYEQYF.